A single sample is the source of the 24 T cell receptor beta chains below, sequenced in a study of OX40 agonist ivuxolimab in advanced cancers. The method was immunoSEQ multiplex PCR; TCRdb's version includes in-frame clones alone and lacks a portion of them. Of 95,000 to 150,000 clones in the sample, 93% are singletons; the top ten hold roughly 0.15%. Sequencing was performed on CD4+ or CD8+ T cells sorted from blood, taken in a trial of the OX40 agonist ivuxolimab. These TCRs come from an adult with an advanced solid tumor such as melanoma, head and neck, liver or kidney cancer.

This clone appeared a few times. The chain joins TRBV4-3 to TRBJ2-6, with 9 nucleotides matching TRBD1. Looked up from germline, CDR1 is LGHNA and CDR2 is YSLEER. The CDR3 is 21 residues long. V shed 0 bases and J 2 bases; nucleotides not matched to a gene: 14. CDR3 protein: CASSQEYPPPGTGTGANVLTF. CDR3 nucleotides: TGCGCCAGCAGCCAAGAGTACCCTCCTCCCGGGACAGGGACTGGGGCCAACGTCCTGACTTTC.

CDR3 residues: CASIEAGGGQPQHF. In DNA, the CDR3 is TGTGCCAGCATCGAGGCGGGGGGTGGCCAGCCCCAGCATTTT. The J gene is TRBJ1-5, the V gene TRBV28, with D tentatively TRBD1 (5 bases). The germline V gene has CDR1 MDHEN and CDR2 SYDVKM. The germline V and J ends were trimmed by 7 bases and 7 bases, with 17 bases remaining between them. This CDR3 has 14 amino acids.

V and J are TRBV4-2 and TRBJ2-1; D is possibly TRBD2 (7 bases). In germline, CDR1 is LGHNA, CDR2 YNFKEQ. This CDR3 is built from 17 residues. The V end was cut by 0 bases, the J end by 1 base, with 13 bases between. The CDR3 here is CASSQDRGGTSYNEQFF. The CDR3 nucleotides read TGTGCCAGCAGCCAAGATAGGGGGGGAACGTCCTACAATGAGCAGTTCTTC.

About this clone: Other DNA sequences from this sample encode an identical CDR3 as well. V gene TRBV5-1 combines with J gene TRBJ2-6; possibly TRBD2 for D (5 bases). V gave up 4 bases and J gave up 2 bases, with 13 bases separating them. The CDR3 is 16 residues long. CDR1 is SGHRS and CDR2 is YFSETQ in the germline V gene. CDR3 region: CASSLTTGAGANVLTF. CDR3 nucleotide sequence: TGCGCCAGCAGCCTAACAACCGGGGCTGGGGCCAACGTCCTGACTTTC.

The CDR3 coding sequence is TGTGCCAGCAGCTTGGAGACTAGCGGATACAATGAGCAGTTCTTC. Encoded protein: CASSLETSGYNEQFF. The genes are TRBV5-4 and TRBJ2-1; 9 bases are a match to TRBD2. Looked up from germline, CDR1 is SGHNT and CDR2 is YYREEE (reference sequence). V lost 0 bases, J lost 4 bases, and 2 bases stayed unmatched. This CDR3 has 15 residues.

This chain connects TRBV19 to TRBJ2-4; tentative D call: TRBD2 (5 bases). The CDR3 sequence is 12 residues long. Germline assignment: CDR1 LNHDA and CDR2 SQIVND (reference sequence). V was clipped by 6 bases and J by 14 bases, with 17 bases between them. The CDR3 nucleotides read TGTGCCAGTAGCGGGGTGGGAGTCTTGGAGTACTTC. Its protein product is CASSGVGVLEYF. The entire variable domain, with the rest obtained from reference TRBV19 and TRBJ2-4, is as follows: DGGITQSPKYLFRKEGQNVTLSCEQNLNHDAMYWYRQDPGQGLRLIYYSQIVNDFQKGDIAEGYSVSREKKESFPLTVTSAQKNPTAFYLCASSGVGVLEYFGAGTRLSVL.

The chain recombines TRBV5-1 with TRBJ1-3; 9 bases line up with TRBD1. The CDR3 contains 18 residues. Per the germline V gene, CDR1 is SGHRS and CDR2 is YFSETQ. The ends lost 3 bases at V and 4 bases at J; junction bases unmatched: 14. The CDR3, as DNA: TGCGCCAGCAGCTCAACGGGACAGGGAAGGGGAGTCGGAAACACCATATATTTT. Its translation: CASSSTGQGRGVGNTIYF.

The rearrangement joins TRBV28 to TRBJ2-6; 9 nucleotides match TRBD2. V lost 2 bases and J lost 4; bases outside the gene matches: 6. This CDR3 comprises 17 residues. Germline values: CDR1 MDHEN, CDR2 SYDVKM. The CDR3 loop reads CASSLPSGAAGANVLTF. The CDR3 DNA reads as TGTGCCAGCAGTTTACCTAGCGGGGCCGCGGGGGCCAACGTCCTGACTTTC.

This clone is a singleton in its sample. This chain links TRBV7-6 with TRBJ1-5; TRBD1 matches at 8 bases. The CDR3 sequence is 15 residues long. V trimming: 5 bases; J trimming: 4 bases; junction bases outside the gene matches: 7. Germline V lookup: CDR1 SGHVS, CDR2 FNYEAQ. The CDR3, as DNA: TGTGCCAGCAGCGCCGGACAGGGTAGGAATCAGCCCCAGCATTTT. Amino acid sequence: CASSAGQGRNQPQHF. Using reference TRBV7-6 and TRBJ1-5 for the parts outside the CDR3, the full variable domain is GAGVSQSPRYKVTKRGQDVALRCDPISGHVSLYWYRQALGQGPEFLTYFNYEAQQDKSGLPNDRFSAERPEGSISTLTIQRTEQRDSAMYRCASSAGQGRNQPQHFGDGTRLSIL.

V gene TRBV7-2 combines with J gene TRBJ1-2; 10 bases match TRBD1. CDR3 length: 17 amino acids. Germline CDR1 and CDR2: SGHTA and FQGNSA. With 2 bases clipped from V and 0 bases from J, the junction kept 6 bases outside the gene matches. Here the CDR3 reads CASSLNPGQGANYGYTF. DNA of the CDR3: TGTGCCAGCAGCTTAAACCCCGGACAGGGGGCTAACTATGGCTACACCTTC. Together with reference TRBV7-2 and TRBJ1-2, the CDR3 gives the full variable domain: GAGVSQSPSNKVTEKGKDVELRCDPISGHTALYWYRQSLGQGLEFLIYFQGNSAPDKSGLPSDRFSAERTGGSVSTLTIQRTQQEDSAVYLCASSLNPGQGANYGYTFGSGTRLTVV.

The chain uses TRBV9 and TRBJ2-1, with D maybe TRBD1 (5 bases). The CDR3 is 14 residues long. The ends were cut back, 0 bases at V and 7 bases at J, with 11 bases in the middle. Per germline, CDR1 SGDLS and CDR2 YYNGEE. CDR3 region: CASSVAGLRNEQFF. For the CDR3, the DNA is TGTGCCAGCAGCGTAGCAGGGTTACGGAATGAGCAGTTCTTC.

The CDR3 sequence is CASSPFAFGENSPLHF. CDR3 DNA: TGTGCCAGCAGCCCTTTCGCGTTTGGGGAAAATTCACCCCTCCACTTT. V is TRBV7-9 and J is TRBJ1-6; no clear D gene. V dropped 5 bases and J dropped 7 bases, with 18 bases sitting between them. The CDR3 is made up of 16 amino acids. The germline CDR1 and CDR2 sequences are SEHNR and FQNEAQ (reference sequence).

This chain links TRBV5-1 with TRBJ1-1, with D tentatively TRBD1 (6 bases). Trimming removed 9 bases at V and 1 base at J, with 16 bases between. This CDR3 has 14 residues. Germline V gene lookup returns CDR1 SGHRS and CDR2 YFSETQ. The CDR3 loop is CATRSGQPNTEAFF. The CDR3 bases are TGCGCCACCCGCTCCGGACAGCCGAACACTGAAGCTTTCTTT.

The chain is built from TRBV11-2 and TRBJ2-1; D is unclear. Germline V gene sequence: CDR1 SGHAT, CDR2 FQNNGV. This CDR3 spans 13 amino acids. With 5 bases removed from V and 5 bases from J, the gap between germline ends came to 10 bases. CDR3 coding DNA: TGTGCCAGCAGCCAACTAATAAACAATGAGCAGTTCTTC. Its translation is CASSQLINNEQFF.

This clone was counted only a few times. The gene calls are TRBV5-1 and TRBJ2-5, with D perhaps being TRBD1 or TRBD2 (7 bases each). CDR1 is SGHRS and CDR2 is YFSETQ in the germline V gene. V lost 4 bases, J lost 5 bases, and 18 bases lay in between. The CDR3 is 15 residues long. This chain's CDR3 is CASSRQGGHEETQYF. CDR3 DNA: TGCGCCAGCAGCCGACAGGGAGGGCATGAGGAGACCCAGTACTTC.

This clone showed up just a few times. The chain carries TRBV5-1 and TRBJ1-1; tentative D call: TRBD1 (5 bases). Germline CDR1 and CDR2: SGHRS and YFSETQ. The CDR3 sequence is 17 residues long. The V gene lost 5 bases and the J gene lost 0 bases, with 20 bases spanning the gap. DNA for the CDR3: TGCGCCAGCAGTCAAAAAACCGGGACGTTCATGAACACTGAAGCTTTCTTT. Its translation is CASSQKTGTFMNTEAFF.

This clone appeared once. V gene TRBV11-2 combines with J gene TRBJ1-5, with no clear D. The CDR3 is 14 amino acids. Germline V gene lookup returns CDR1 SGHAT and CDR2 FQNNGV. V dropped 3 bases and J dropped 1 base, with 7 bases sitting between them. The CDR3 DNA follows: TGTGCCAGCAGCTTCGGGCTCAGCAATCAGCCCCAGCATTTT. It translates to CASSFGLSNQPQHF. The variable domain in full, completed from reference TRBV11-2 and TRBJ1-5, reads EAGVAQSPRYKIIEKRQSVAFWCNPISGHATLYWYQQILGQGPKLLIQFQNNGVVDDSQLPKDRFSAERLKGVDSTLKIQPAKLEDSAVYLCASSFGLSNQPQHFGDGTRLSIL.

The chain couples TRBV2 to TRBJ2-1; maybe TRBD2 (6 bases). This CDR3 comprises 14 residues. The germline gives CDR1 SNHLY, CDR2 FYNNEI. V lost 4 bases and J lost 12, with 19 bases in between. CDR3 sequence: CASSVGEGRTTQFF. The CDR3 DNA follows: TGTGCCAGCAGTGTGGGAGAGGGCCGGACTACGCAGTTCTTC.

This clone was seen only once. The J gene is TRBJ2-5, the V gene TRBV7-9; no clear D gene. Per the germline V gene, CDR1 is SEHNR and CDR2 is FQNEAQ (reference sequence). The CDR3 is made up of 15 amino acids. V was trimmed by 4 bases and J by 2 bases, leaving 14 bases between them. The CDR3 spells CASSSYTAIQETQYF. CDR3 coding DNA: TGTGCCAGCAGCTCCTACACAGCGATTCAAGAGACCCAGTACTTC.

As DNA, the CDR3 is TGTGCCAGCAGCCCCACGAGTTCGGCACGCCCTCGCGAGCAGTACTTC. It translates to CASSPTSSARPREQYF. V usage is TRBV11-2 and J usage is TRBJ2-7; the D is unclear. Germline V lookup: CDR1 SGHAT, CDR2 FQNNGV. CDR3 length: 16 residues. V lost 5 bases and J lost 6, with 23 bases in between.

The chain has TRBV29-1 and TRBJ1-1; D remains unclear. Trimming cost V 5 bases and J 3 bases, with 16 bases left between them. Germline-derived CDR1 and CDR2 are SQVTM and ANQGSEA. The CDR3 contains 14 residues. The CDR3 DNA reads as TGCAGCGTTCACCCCCTGGGATCCGACACTGAAGCTTTCTTT. Amino acid sequence: CSVHPLGSDTEAFF.

The genes are TRBV2 and TRBJ2-7; D is perhaps TRBD1 (5 bases). The V end was cut by 6 bases, the J end by 2 bases, with 8 bases between. In germline, CDR1 is SNHLY, CDR2 FYNNEI. CDR3 length: 12 residues. CDR3 bases: TGTGCCAGCAGGACAGACCCCTACGAGCAGTACTTC. It codes for CASRTDPYEQYF.

This clone turned up a few times. The chain recombines TRBV7-9 with TRBJ1-4, with TRBD1 matching over 9 bases. V shed 6 bases, J shed 8 bases, and the junction held 7 bases outside the gene matches. This CDR3 contains 14 residues. Germline assignment: CDR1 SEHNR and CDR2 FQNEAQ (reference sequence). This CDR3 is CASRAGTGPEKLFF. CDR3 DNA: TGTGCCAGCAGAGCCGGGACAGGGCCCGAAAAACTGTTTTTT.

The chain couples TRBV6-5 to TRBJ2-1; D is ambiguous. V shed 2 bases and J shed 5 bases, with 13 bases lying between them. The CDR3 extends over 15 amino acids. Germline loops: CDR1 MNHEY, CDR2 SVGAGI. The CDR3 sequence is CASSYDRALNNEQFF. For the CDR3, the DNA is TGTGCCAGCAGTTACGACCGGGCGCTCAACAATGAGCAGTTCTTC.